Shown below are 3 T cell receptor beta chains from a single sample sequenced in a study of control samples from healthy donors and cancer patients. Some clones are missing from TCRdb's copy, which holds only in-frame ones; the method was immunoSEQ multiplex PCR. The sample has about 130,000 clones, 92% seen once. Sequenced: blood. These receptors were taken from a woman aged 50 to 60 in good health.

This clone has only one observation. In the same sample, other DNA sequences code for this CDR3. The rearrangement uses TRBV5-1 and TRBJ1-1; D is ambiguous. CDR1 is SGHRS, CDR2 YFSETQ, per germline. The V end was cut by 1 base, the J end by 2 bases, with 9 bases between. This CDR3 contains 14 residues. The CDR3 DNA follows: TGCGCCAGCAGCTTGACGGGGTTAAACACTGAAGCTTTCTTT. Protein sequence: CASSLTGLNTEAFF. Full variable domain (rest looked up from reference TRBV5-1 and TRBJ1-1): KAGVTQTPRYLIKTRGQQVTLSCSPISGHRSVSWYQQTPGQGLQFLFEYFSETQRNKGNFPGRFSGRQFSNSRSEMNVSTLELGDSALYLCASSLTGLNTEAFFGQGTRLTVV.

The chain is built from TRBV27 and TRBJ2-3, with 11 bases that match TRBD2. Losses at the gene ends were 7 bases for V and 3 bases for J; bases not matched to a gene: 12. There are 17 residues in the CDR3. Germline-derived CDR1 and CDR2 are MNHEY and SMNVEV (reference sequence). The CDR3 loop reads CASTLKASGGWTDTQYF. Here the CDR3 DNA reads TGTGCCAGCACCCTAAAGGCTAGCGGGGGGTGGACAGATACGCAGTATTTT.

The gene calls are TRBV27 and TRBJ2-1; 12 bases agree with TRBD2. With 4 bases clipped from V and 1 base from J, the junction kept 14 bases outside the gene matches. This CDR3 region has 20 residues. CDR1 is MNHEY, CDR2 SMNVEV, per germline (reference sequence). This chain's CDR3 is CASSSLGLAGSLGSYNEQFF. The CDR3, as DNA: TGTGCCAGCAGTTCCCTAGGACTAGCGGGATCGTTGGGGTCCTACAATGAGCAGTTCTTC.